The TCR beta chain described here comes from a study of metastatic and nonmetastatic thyroid tumors. Study details: Repertoire data that came from the blood and tumor or nodule tissue of malignant and benign thyroid patients were compared.

Deletions cut 9 bases from V and 1 base from J, with 16 bases between. Per the germline V gene, CDR1 is SGHTA and CDR2 is FQGTGA. CDR3 length: 15 residues. Concerning this clone: Its specificity is not known.

No patient had received any treatment before thyroid surgery. Study conclusions and caveats: In both blood and tumor samples, TCR beta diversity was reported significantly higher for malignant than benign nodules.

Source study methods: The study's classifier, a distant-metastasis tool for papillary thyroid cancer, was built using CDR3 differences across clinicopathological groups. Via MiXCR, TCRdb re-called the PCR reads. Here the V and J calls rest on TCRdb's processing, not on the authors' analysis. Of approximately 8,000 clones detected, 25% to 30% appear once; the ten largest clones hold about 17%. The sample consisted of adjacent normal tissue. The source of this sequence is a female donor with papillary thyroid cancer or a benign thyroid nodule (not recorded which). Some clones in this sample may be carry-over from other donors' samples. V is TRBV7-3 and J is TRBJ1-3, with a possible D match to TRBD1 (5 bases). Here the CDR3 reads CASSLGGGSGNTIYF. Here the CDR3 DNA reads TGTGCCAGTAGCCTCGGGGGGGGTTCTGGAAACACCATATATTTT.